This T cell receptor beta chain is drawn from a study of blood T cell repertoires in COVID-19. Germline trimming cut 5 bases from V and 6 bases from J; bases unmatched to any gene: 9. The CDR3 extends over 15 amino acids. Germline V gives CDR1 LNHDA, CDR2 SQIVND (reference sequence). Generated by immunoSEQ multiplex PCR, the TCRdb table keeps only in-frame clones and is missing some. The table includes a few hundred thousand clones, approximately 85% detected once. The rearrangement links TRBV19 to TRBJ1-5; 8 nucleotides line up with TRBD1. Sequencing input: PBMCs or T cells enriched from blood (not recorded which). The sequence came from a woman younger than 45 who had recovered from COVID-19. CDR3 region: CASSVTQGGGQPQHF. CDR3 coding DNA: TGTGCCAGTAGTGTCACACAGGGGGGGGGTCAGCCCCAGCATTTT.